This TCR beta chain originates from a study of shared clonotypes between healthy human individuals. Broader study findings: Several donors held around 5% of naive CD4 clonotypes in common.

The CDR3 runs to 16 residues. V was clipped by 7 bases and J by 3 bases; unmatched bases: 9. CDR1 and CDR2 (germline): MDHEN, SYDVKM. As concerns this clone: Its cognate antigen is unknown.

Terminally differentiated effector memory CD45RA+ cells were excluded from the naive CD8 cells, which were CD45RO-negative and positively selected for CCR7. Caucasian adults living in Nashville, Tennessee, provided all samples. It was at deep level that the assay was run. Only in-frame clones appear in the TCRdb table, and some are missing; sequencing was by immunoSEQ multiplex PCR. The sample consists of some 2.1 million clones, about 95% of them appearing once. The chain is built from TRBV28 and TRBJ2-1; 10 bases fit TRBD2. The source of this sequence is a man in his late teens or twenties in good health. Sequencing used naive CD8+ T cells sorted from blood. The DNA for the CDR3 is TGTGCCAGCATCTCTCTAGCGGGAGACCACTACAATGAGCAGTTCTTC. Translating it yields CASISLAGDHYNEQFF.